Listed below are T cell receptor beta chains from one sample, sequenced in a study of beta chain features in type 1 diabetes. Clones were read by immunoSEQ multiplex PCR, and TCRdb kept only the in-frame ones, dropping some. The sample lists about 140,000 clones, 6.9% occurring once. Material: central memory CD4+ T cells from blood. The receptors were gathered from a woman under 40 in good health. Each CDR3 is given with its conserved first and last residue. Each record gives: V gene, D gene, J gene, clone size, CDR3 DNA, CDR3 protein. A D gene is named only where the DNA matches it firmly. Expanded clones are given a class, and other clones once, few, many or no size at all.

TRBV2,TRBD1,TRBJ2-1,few,TGTGCCAGTAAACATACCGGGACAGGGATCTACAATGAGCAGTTCTTC,CASKHTGTGIYNEQFF
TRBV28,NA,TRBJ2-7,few,TGTGCCAGCAGTTTTGGCGGGCAGGCATACGAGCAGTACTTC,CASSFGGQAYEQYF
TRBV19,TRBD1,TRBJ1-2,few,TGTGCCAGTAGGCCCGGGACAGGGGTACATGGCTACACCTTC,CASRPGTGVHGYTF
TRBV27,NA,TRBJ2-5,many,TGTGCCAGCAGTTCCACCGGGTCCACCCAGTACTTC,CASSSTGSTQYF
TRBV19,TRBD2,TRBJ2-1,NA,TGTGCCAGTAGCCAAGTCAGCGGGAGCTCCTACAATGAGCAGTTCTTC,CASSQVSGSSYNEQFF
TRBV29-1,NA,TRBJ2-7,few,TGCAGCGTTGAGGGCAGCGGTAAATCCTACGAGCAGTACTTC,CSVEGSGKSYEQYF
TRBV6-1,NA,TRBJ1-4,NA,TGTGCCAGCAGTGAAGGACAGGTTGAAAATGAAAAACTGTTTTTT,CASSEGQVENEKLFF
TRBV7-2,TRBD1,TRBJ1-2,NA,TGTGCCAGCAGCTTATCAGGGGGCGCGATCTATGGCTACACCTTC,CASSLSGGAIYGYTF
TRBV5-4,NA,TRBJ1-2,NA,TGTGCCAGCAGCTTGCCTACAGACAGGTTCTATGGCTACACCTTC,CASSLPTDRFYGYTF
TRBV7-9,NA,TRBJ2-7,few,TGTGCCAGCACAATTTCTTACGGGCAGGGAACCTACGAGCAGTACTTC,CASTISYGQGTYEQYF
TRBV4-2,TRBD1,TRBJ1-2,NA,TGTGCCAGCAGCCAGACAGGGAAGGGCTATGGCTACACCTTC,CASSQTGKGYGYTF
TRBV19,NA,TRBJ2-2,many,TGTGCCAGTTCTATCTCGCTAGTTGGCGGGGAGCTGTTTTTT,CASSISLVGGELFF
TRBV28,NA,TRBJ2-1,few,TGTGCCAGCAGCCTTTCCGGGAGTTCCTACAATGAGCAGTTCTTC,CASSLSGSSYNEQFF
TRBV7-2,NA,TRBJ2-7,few,TGTGCCAGCAGCGTATCGGGTAGGGGGTTCTCCTACGAGCAGTACTTC,CASSVSGRGFSYEQYF
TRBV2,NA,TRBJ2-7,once,TGTGCCAGCTCTAGCACCCACGAGCAGTACTTC,CASSSTHEQYF
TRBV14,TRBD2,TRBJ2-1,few,TGTGCCAGCAGCCAAGGGAGGACTAGCGGGAGGGCCCATGAGCAGTTCTTC,CASSQGRTSGRAHEQFF
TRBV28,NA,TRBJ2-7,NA,TGTGCCAGCAGTTTACCTTCCGCCACCTACTACGAGCAGTACTTC,CASSLPSATYYEQYF
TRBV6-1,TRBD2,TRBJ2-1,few,TGTGCCATCAGTGAGTCCGGACTAGCGGTCTACAATGAGCAGTTCTTC,CAISESGLAVYNEQFF
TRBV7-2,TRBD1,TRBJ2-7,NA,TGTGCCAGCAGCTTAGTTACAGGGGGATCCTACGAGCAGTACTTC,CASSLVTGGSYEQYF